Each of the 10 T cell receptor beta chains below was sequenced from the same sample in a study of neurological immune-mediated disorders. The time point was: longitudinal time-point 2. TCRdb called the 5' RACE reads again in MiXCR, with one record for every CDR3 protein. The sample records some 80,000 distinct CDR3 sequences, approximately 6% being singletons. The specimen was PBMCs. Receptor source: a woman aged 55-70 years with multiple sclerosis.

Ten or more counts support this clonotype. The rearrangement links TRBV7-2 to TRBJ2-7; TRBD1 agrees at 10 bases. This CDR3 spans 15 amino acids. V gave up 5 bases and J gave up 3 bases; unmatched junction bases: 7. Germline V gene sequence: CDR1 SGHTA, CDR2 FQGNSA. The CDR3, as DNA: TGTGCCAGCAGCGCCAGGGACAGGGGAGGCTACGAGCAGTACTTC. Amino acid sequence: CASSARDRGGYEQYF.

This clonotype was observed many times. The rearrangement joins TRBV11-2 to TRBJ2-1; 11 bases are a match to TRBD2. V lost 1 base and J lost 8; bases outside the gene matches: 4. The CDR3 sequence is 15 residues long. Germline lookup yields CDR1 SGHAT and CDR2 FQNNGV. CDR3: CASSLATSGVDEQFF. DNA for the CDR3: TGTGCCAGCAGCTTAGCGACTAGCGGGGTAGATGAGCAGTTCTTC.

Many counts were recorded for this clonotype. The chain carries TRBV7-2 and TRBJ1-5; 7 bases map to TRBD1. Germline V gives CDR1 SGHTA, CDR2 FQGNSA. The V segment lost 5 bases and the J segment 6 bases; nucleotides outside the gene matches: 7. The CDR3 loop spans 14 amino acids. CDR3 residues: CASSPRQGGQPQHF. The CDR3 DNA is TGTGCCAGCAGCCCGCGACAGGGCGGTCAGCCCCAGCATTTT.

In its sample, this clonotype was seen many times. At one end, the junction sequence differs from germline, possibly due to a read error. The rearrangement uses TRBV7-7 and TRBJ2-2, with D tentatively TRBD2 (5 bases). The germline V gene has CDR1 SSHAT and CDR2 FNYEAQ (reference sequence). The CDR3 runs 13 residues. The CDR3 DNA reads TGTGCTAGCAGCTTCGGACCGGGAGGGGAGCTGTTTTTT. It encodes CASSFGPGGELFF.

This clonotype has a count of ten or more. The chain couples TRBV10-2 to TRBJ1-1; D call uncertain. Germline loops: CDR1 WSHSY, CDR2 SAAADI. Deletions cut 4 bases from V and 11 bases from J, with 14 bases between. The CDR3 is 12 amino acids. CDR3 nucleotide sequence: TGCGCCAGCAGTGGTCTTGGGGTCTCGGCTTTCTTT. Its translation is CASSGLGVSAFF.

The CDR3 loop reads CASSPSGGPPSSYNEQFF. CDR3 in DNA: TGTGCCAGCTCCCCGTCGGGGGGACCACCGAGCTCCTACAATGAGCAGTTCTTC. This chain connects TRBV18 to TRBJ2-1; 7 bases align to TRBD2. The germline gives CDR1 KGHSH, CDR2 LQKENI. Unmatched junction bases numbered 14, after V lost 6 bases and J lost 0 bases. The length of the CDR3 is 18 residues.

This clonotype was seen ten or more times. The chain recombines TRBV18 with TRBJ2-7; possibly TRBD1 for D (6 bases). Deletions cut 3 bases from V and 3 bases from J, with 12 bases between. Germline V gene lookup returns CDR1 KGHSH and CDR2 LQKENI. The CDR3 is made up of 14 amino acids. This CDR3 is CASSPGTLYYEQYF. The DNA for the CDR3 is TGTGCCAGCTCACCCGGGACACTATACTACGAGCAGTACTTC. The whole variable domain, remainder taken from reference TRBV18 and TRBJ2-7, is NAGVMQNPRHLVRRRGQEARLRCSPMKGHSHVYWYRQLPEEGLKFMVYLQKENIIDESGMPKERFSAEFPKEGPSILRIQQVVRGDSAAYFCASSPGTLYYEQYFGPGTRLTVT.

This clonotype has at least ten counts. The CDR3 DNA sequence: TGTGCCAGCAGCTTTGGCTCAGATACGCAGTATTTT. Translated, it gives CASSFGSDTQYF. This rearrangement joins TRBV7-2 to TRBJ2-3; D is unclear. Germline V gene sequence: CDR1 SGHTA, CDR2 FQGNSA. V lost 3 bases and J lost 4, with 5 bases in between. This CDR3 comprises 12 residues.

This clonotype is deemed medium-sized. The chain has TRBV7-9 and TRBJ2-5, with D hard to call. V was shortened by 6 bases and J by 4 bases, with 6 bases between the two germline ends. Germline V gives CDR1 SEHNR, CDR2 FQNEAQ (reference sequence). The CDR3 is made up of 11 amino acids. CDR3 sequence: CASSLLETQYF. CDR3 bases: TGTGCCAGCAGTTTATTAGAGACCCAGTACTTC.

This clonotype was counted at least ten times. The chain combines TRBV20-1 with TRBJ1-2; 11 bases fit TRBD1. CDR1 is DFQATT and CDR2 is SNEGSKA in the germline V gene (reference sequence). This CDR3 has 15 residues. V was pared by 6 bases and J by 7 bases, with 13 bases of the junction left unmatched. The CDR3 coding sequence is TGCAGTGCCCCCCTCACCGGACAGGGGGCGGGTGGCTACACCTTC. Residues: CSAPLTGQGAGGYTF.